Listed here are 2 T cell receptor beta chains from one sample, sequenced in a study of cytomegalovirus exposure and HLA in healthy donors (TCRdb year 2017). Receptor libraries were prepared by the immunoSEQ multiplex PCR assay. The multiplex PCR relied on a mix of 60 forward primers for TCR Vbeta segments and 13 reverse primers for TCR Jbeta segments. The table comes from immuneACCESS by way of TCRdb, which keeps in-frame sequences with V and J called. Part of the clones is missing from these tables; in studies checked, under half for an unresolved V gene and the rest for unknown reasons. This sample comprises about 200,000 clones, approximately 79% of them detected only once. Together, the top ten hold around 1.8% of the sample. The sequencing sample was made of PBMCs. These receptors were obtained from a man younger than 35 in good health and CMV-seronegative.

The chain links TRBV30 to TRBJ1-1; TRBD1 is a possible D gene (6 bases). V was shortened by 7 bases and J by 7 bases, with 19 bases between the two germline ends. Germline V lookup: CDR1 GTSNPN, CDR2 SVGIG (reference sequence). The CDR3 spans 13 residues. The CDR3 coding sequence is TGTGCCTTAGAAGGGGGGGGCGAGATTGAAGCTTTCTTT. Translated, it gives CALEGGGEIEAFF.

This clone was seen only a few times. Relative to the germline gene, one junction end is altered; a read error may explain this. The chain carries TRBV30 and TRBJ2-7, with 8 positions matching TRBD1. The V gene's germline CDR1 is GTSNPN and CDR2 SVGIG (reference sequence). The CDR3 runs 16 residues. CDR3 amino acids: CAWSGEPKTGVIPLHF. In DNA form, the CDR3 reads TGTGCCTGGAGTGGGGAACCGAAGACAGGGGTTATCCCTTTGCACTTC.